This record looks at one T cell receptor (beta chain) sequence and its context. The data are from a study of chemoradiotherapy in HPV16-positive cancers. This CDR3 region has 14 residues. Per the germline V gene, CDR1 is MDHEN and CDR2 is SYDVKM. V lost 1 base, J lost 1 base, and 5 bases lay in between. Measured with immunoSEQ multiplex PCR; TCRdb has only the in-frame clones, and not every one. The sample lists roughly 30,000 clones, over 80% seen once, with roughly 3.6% in the top ten. This rearrangement joins TRBV28 to TRBJ2-4; D gene uncertain. Sequences were derived from blood, sampled from a patient who underwent chemoradiotherapy. The sequence was collected from a human donor with HPV-associated anogenital cancer. CDR3 in amino acids: CASSLLRAKNIQYF. CDR3 coding DNA: TGTGCCAGCAGTTTATTAAGGGCCAAAAACATTCAGTACTTC. The full variable domain, in which reference TRBV28 and TRBJ2-4 provide the parts outside the CDR3, is DVKVTQSSRYLVKRTGEKVFLECVQDMDHENMFWYRQDPGLGLRLIYFSYDVKMKEKGDIPEGYSVSREKKERFSLILESASTNQTSMYLCASSLLRAKNIQYFGAGTRLSVL.